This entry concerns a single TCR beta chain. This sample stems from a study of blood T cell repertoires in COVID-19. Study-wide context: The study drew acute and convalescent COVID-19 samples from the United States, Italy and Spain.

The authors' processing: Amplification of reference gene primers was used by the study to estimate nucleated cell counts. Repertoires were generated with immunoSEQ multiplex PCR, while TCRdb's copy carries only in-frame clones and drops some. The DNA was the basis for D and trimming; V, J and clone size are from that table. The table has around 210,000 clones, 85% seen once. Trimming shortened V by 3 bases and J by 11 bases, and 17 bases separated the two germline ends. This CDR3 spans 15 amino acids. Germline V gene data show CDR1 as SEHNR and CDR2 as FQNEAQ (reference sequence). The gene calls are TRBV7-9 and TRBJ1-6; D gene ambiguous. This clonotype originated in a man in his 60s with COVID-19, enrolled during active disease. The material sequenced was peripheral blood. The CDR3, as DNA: TGTGCCAGCAGCTTCGGGGTCGGAGGGCCTCCACCCCTCCACTTT. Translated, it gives CASSFGVGGPPPLHF.